This T cell receptor beta chain was recovered during a study of T cells in women clearing cervical HPV infection. Study-level information: For cases, blood was sampled a median roughly 150 days after lesion detection, interquartile range roughly 90 to 210 days.

Average input was approximately 1,100 ng genomic DNA for immunoSEQ TCR beta CDR3 amplification. The repertoire was sequenced with immunoSEQ multiplex PCR; TCRdb's copy has only in-frame clones and lacks some. The sample has about 34,000 clones; the top ten hold approximately 1.5%. Note on this clone: The read stops 3 residues short of the end of the CDR3; the missing end is completed from the germline J gene.

Germline V CDR1 and CDR2: PRHDT, FYEKMQ (reference sequence). The V gene lost 5 bases and the J gene lost 3 bases, with 11 bases spanning the gap. The CDR3 is made up of 13 amino acids. The chain carries TRBV13 and TRBJ2-7; a possible D gene is TRBD1 (5 bases). Sequencing was done on a sample of blood buffy coat. This receptor was identified in a woman aged 18 to 75 with a cervical HPV16 infection that either progressed to CIN3+ or cleared (not recorded which). CDR3 DNA (partial): TGTGCCAGCAGCCCAAGACAGAACTACGAG. The encoded protein is CASSPRQNYE. The whole CDR3 reads CASSPRQNYEQYF.